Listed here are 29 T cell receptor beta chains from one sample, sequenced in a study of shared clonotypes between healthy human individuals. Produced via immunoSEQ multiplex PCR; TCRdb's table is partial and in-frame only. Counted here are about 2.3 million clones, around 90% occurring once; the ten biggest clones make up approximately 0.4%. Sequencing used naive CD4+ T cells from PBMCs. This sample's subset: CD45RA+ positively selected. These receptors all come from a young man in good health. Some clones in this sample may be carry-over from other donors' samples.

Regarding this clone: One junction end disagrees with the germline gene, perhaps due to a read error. The CDR3 loop reads CAISDPKEAFF. Here the CDR3 DNA reads TGTGCCATCAGTGATCCAAAGGAAGCTTTCTTT. The gene calls are TRBV6-5 and TRBJ1-1; D gene uncertain. Germline V gene lookup returns CDR1 MNHEY and CDR2 SVGAGI. This CDR3 has 11 residues.

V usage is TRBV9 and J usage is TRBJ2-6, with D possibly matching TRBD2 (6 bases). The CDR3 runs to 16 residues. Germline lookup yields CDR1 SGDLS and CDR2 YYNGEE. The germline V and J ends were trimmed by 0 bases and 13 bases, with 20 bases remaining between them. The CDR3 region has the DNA TGTGCCAGCAGCGTAGTAGGACTTTCTACCGGAGGGGTCCTGACTTTC. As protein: CASSVVGLSTGGVLTF.

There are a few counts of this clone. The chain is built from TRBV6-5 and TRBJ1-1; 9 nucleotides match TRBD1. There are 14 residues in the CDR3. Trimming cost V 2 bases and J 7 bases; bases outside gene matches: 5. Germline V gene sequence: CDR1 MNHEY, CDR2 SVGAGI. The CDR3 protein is CASSYQGQGFEAFF. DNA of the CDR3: TGTGCCAGCAGTTACCAAGGACAGGGGTTTGAAGCTTTCTTT.

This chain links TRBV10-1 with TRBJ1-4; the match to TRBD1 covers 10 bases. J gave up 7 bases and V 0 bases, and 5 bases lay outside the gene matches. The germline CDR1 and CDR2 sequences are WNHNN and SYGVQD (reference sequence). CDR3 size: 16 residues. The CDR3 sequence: CASSESGTGEGEKLFF. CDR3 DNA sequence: TGCGCCAGCAGTGAGTCTGGGACAGGGGAAGGTGAAAAACTGTTTTTT.

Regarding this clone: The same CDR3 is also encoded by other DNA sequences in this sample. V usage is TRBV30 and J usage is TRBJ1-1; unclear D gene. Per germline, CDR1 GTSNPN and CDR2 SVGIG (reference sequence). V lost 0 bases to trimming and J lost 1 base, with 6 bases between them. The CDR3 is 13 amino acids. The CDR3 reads CAWSVLQNTEAFF. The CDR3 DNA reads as TGTGCCTGGAGTGTACTACAGAACACTGAAGCTTTCTTT. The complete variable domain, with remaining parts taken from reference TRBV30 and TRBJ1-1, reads SQTIHQWPATLVQPVGSPLSLECTVEGTSNPNLYWYRQAAGRGLQLLFYSVGIGQISSEVPQNLSASRPQDRQFILSSKKLLLSDSGFYLCAWSVLQNTEAFFGQGTRLTVV.

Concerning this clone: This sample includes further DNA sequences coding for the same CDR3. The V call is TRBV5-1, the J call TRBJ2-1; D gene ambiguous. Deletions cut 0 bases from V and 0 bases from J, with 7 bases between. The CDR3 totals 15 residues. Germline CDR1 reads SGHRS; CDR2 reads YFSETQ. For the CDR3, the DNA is TGCGCCAGCAGCTTGGAACCAAGCTCCTACAATGAGCAGTTCTTC. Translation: CASSLEPSSYNEQFF. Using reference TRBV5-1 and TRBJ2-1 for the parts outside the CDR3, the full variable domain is KAGVTQTPRYLIKTRGQQVTLSCSPISGHRSVSWYQQTPGQGLQFLFEYFSETQRNKGNFPGRFSGRQFSNSRSEMNVSTLELGDSALYLCASSLEPSSYNEQFFGPGTRLTVL.

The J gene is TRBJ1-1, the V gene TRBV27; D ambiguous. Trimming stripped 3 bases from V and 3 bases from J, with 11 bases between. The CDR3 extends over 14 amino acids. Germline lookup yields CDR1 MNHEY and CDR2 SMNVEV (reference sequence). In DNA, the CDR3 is TGTGCCAGCAGTTTTGAGGGTGGGGACACTGAAGCTTTCTTT. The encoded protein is CASSFEGGDTEAFF.

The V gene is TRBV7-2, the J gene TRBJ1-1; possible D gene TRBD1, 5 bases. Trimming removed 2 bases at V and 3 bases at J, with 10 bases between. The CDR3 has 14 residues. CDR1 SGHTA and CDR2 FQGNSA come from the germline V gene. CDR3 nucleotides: TGTGCCAGCAGCTTATCCACAGGAGACACTGAAGCTTTCTTT. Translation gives CASSLSTGDTEAFF.

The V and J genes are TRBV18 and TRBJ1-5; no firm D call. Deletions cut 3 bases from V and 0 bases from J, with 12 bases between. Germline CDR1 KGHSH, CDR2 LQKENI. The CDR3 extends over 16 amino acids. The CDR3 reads CASSPSRETSNQPQHF. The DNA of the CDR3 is TGTGCCAGCTCACCGAGCCGGGAGACTAGCAATCAGCCCCAGCATTTT.

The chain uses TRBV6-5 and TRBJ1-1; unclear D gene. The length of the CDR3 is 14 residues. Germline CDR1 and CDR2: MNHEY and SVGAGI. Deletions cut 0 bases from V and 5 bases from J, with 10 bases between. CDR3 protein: CASSYSPGQTEAFF. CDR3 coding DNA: TGTGCCAGCAGTTACTCCCCAGGCCAGACTGAAGCTTTCTTT.

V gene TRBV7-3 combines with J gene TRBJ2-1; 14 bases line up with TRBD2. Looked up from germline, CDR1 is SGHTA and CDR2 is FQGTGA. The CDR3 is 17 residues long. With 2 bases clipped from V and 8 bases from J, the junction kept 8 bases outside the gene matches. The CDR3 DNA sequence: TGTGCCAGCAGCTTAGGACTAGCGGGAGGAATTTCAGATGAGCAGTTCTTC. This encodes CASSLGLAGGISDEQFF.

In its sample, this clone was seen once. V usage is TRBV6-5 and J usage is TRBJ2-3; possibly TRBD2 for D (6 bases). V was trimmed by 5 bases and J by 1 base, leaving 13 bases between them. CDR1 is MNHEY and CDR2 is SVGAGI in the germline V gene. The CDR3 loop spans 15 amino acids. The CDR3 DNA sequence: TGTGCCAGCAGTCGGGAGCCGGCGGGCACAGATACGCAGTATTTT. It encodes CASSREPAGTDTQYF.

The CDR3, as DNA: TGTGCCAGCAGCCTTGGACAGATAAAATCTCCCCATGGCTACACCTTC. Amino acids: CASSLGQIKSPHGYTF. J is TRBJ1-2 and V is TRBV5-6, with a tentative D call TRBD1 (6 bases). From germline, CDR1 is SGHDT and CDR2 YYEEEE. Trimming cost V 4 bases and J 6 bases, with 22 bases left between them. This CDR3 is built from 16 residues.

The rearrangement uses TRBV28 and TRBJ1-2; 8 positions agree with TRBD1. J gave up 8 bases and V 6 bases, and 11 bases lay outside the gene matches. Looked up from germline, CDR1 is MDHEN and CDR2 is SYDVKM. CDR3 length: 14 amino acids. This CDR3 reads CASRPPTGASGYTF. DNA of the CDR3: TGTGCCAGCAGACCTCCGACAGGGGCGAGCGGCTACACCTTC.

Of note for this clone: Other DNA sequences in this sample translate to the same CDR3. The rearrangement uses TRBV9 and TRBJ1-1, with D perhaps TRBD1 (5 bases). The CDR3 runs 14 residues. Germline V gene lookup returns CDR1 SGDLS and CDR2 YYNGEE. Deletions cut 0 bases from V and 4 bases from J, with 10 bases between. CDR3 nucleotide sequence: TGTGCCAGCAGCGTAGCCCCCGGGGGCACTGAAGCTTTCTTT. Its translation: CASSVAPGGTEAFF.

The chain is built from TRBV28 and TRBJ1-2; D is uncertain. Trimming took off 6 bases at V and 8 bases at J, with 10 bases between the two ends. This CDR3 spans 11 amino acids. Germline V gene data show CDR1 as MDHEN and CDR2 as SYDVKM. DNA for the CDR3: TGTGCCAGCAGACAGCGCGGGGGCTACACCTTC. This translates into CASRQRGGYTF.

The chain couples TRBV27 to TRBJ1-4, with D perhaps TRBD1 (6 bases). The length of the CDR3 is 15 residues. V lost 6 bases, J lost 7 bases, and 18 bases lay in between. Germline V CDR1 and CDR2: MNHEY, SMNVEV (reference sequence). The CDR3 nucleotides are TGTGCCAGCAGCCCCATCCGGGACATACGTGAAAAACTGTTTTTT. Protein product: CASSPIRDIREKLFF.

Here the CDR3 reads CRTNYGYTF. Written as DNA, the CDR3 is TGCAGGACTAACTATGGCTACACCTTC. The chain recombines TRBV20-1 with TRBJ1-2; D gene ambiguous. The CDR3 loop spans 9 amino acids. Germline values: CDR1 DFQATT, CDR2 SNEGSKA (reference sequence).

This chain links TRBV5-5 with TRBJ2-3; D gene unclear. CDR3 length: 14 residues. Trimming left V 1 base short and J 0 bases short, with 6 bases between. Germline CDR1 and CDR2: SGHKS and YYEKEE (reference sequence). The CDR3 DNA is TGTGCCAGCAGCTTGTTACATAGCACAGATACGCAGTATTTT. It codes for CASSLLHSTDTQYF.

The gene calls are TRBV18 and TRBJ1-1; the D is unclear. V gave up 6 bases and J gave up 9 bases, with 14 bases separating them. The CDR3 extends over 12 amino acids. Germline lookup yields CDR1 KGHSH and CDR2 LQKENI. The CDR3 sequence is CASSPGGGQAFF. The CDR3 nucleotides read TGTGCCAGCTCCCCGGGAGGTGGGCAAGCTTTCTTT.

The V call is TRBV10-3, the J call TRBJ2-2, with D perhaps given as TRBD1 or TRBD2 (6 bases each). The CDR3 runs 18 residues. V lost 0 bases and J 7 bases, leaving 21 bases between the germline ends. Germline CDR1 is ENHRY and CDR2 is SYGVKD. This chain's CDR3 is CAISESLGGATIGGELFF. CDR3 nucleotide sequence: TGTGCCATCAGTGAGTCTCTGGGGGGCGCAACAATCGGCGGGGAGCTGTTTTTT.

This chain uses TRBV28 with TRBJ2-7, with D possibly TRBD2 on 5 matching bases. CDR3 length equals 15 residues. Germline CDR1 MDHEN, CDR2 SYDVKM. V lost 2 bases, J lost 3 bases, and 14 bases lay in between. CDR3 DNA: TGTGCCAGCAGTTTAAGTTGGCGAGGGATCTACGAGCAGTACTTC. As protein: CASSLSWRGIYEQYF.

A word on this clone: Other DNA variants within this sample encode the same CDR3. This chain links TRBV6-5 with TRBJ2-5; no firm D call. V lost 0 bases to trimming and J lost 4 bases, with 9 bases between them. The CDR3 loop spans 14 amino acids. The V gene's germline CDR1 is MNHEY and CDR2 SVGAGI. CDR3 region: CASSYSGGPETQYF. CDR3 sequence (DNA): TGTGCCAGCAGTTACTCCGGCGGCCCAGAGACCCAGTACTTC.

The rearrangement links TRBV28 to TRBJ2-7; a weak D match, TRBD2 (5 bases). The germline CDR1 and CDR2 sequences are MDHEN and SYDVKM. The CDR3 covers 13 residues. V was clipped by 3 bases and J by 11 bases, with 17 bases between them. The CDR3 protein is CASSFQYRTEEYF. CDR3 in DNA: TGTGCCAGCAGTTTTCAATATCGGACGGAGGAGTACTTC. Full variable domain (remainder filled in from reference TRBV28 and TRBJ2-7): DVKVTQSSRYLVKRTGEKVFLECVQDMDHENMFWYRQDPGLGLRLIYFSYDVKMKEKGDIPEGYSVSREKKERFSLILESASTNQTSMYLCASSFQYRTEEYFGPGTRLTVT.

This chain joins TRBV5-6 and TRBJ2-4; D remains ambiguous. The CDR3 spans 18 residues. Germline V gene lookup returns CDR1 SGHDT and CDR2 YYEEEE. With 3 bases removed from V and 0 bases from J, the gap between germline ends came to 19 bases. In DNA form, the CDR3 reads TGTGCCAGCAGCTCGCCATTGCGACGGCCACGAGCCAAAAACATTCAGTACTTC. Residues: CASSSPLRRPRAKNIQYF.

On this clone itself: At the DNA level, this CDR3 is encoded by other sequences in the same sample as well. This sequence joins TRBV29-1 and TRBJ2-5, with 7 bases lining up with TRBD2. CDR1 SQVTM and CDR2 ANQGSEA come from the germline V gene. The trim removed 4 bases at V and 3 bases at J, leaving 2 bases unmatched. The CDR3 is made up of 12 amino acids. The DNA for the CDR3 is TGCAGCGTTGCTCGGGGGGAAGAGACCCAGTACTTC. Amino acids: CSVARGEETQYF.

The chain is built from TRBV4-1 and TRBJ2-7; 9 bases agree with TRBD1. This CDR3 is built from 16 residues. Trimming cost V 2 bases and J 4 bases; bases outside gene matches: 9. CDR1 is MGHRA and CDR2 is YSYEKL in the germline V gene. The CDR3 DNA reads TGCGCCAGCAGCCAAATACTAGGGACAGGGATTTACGAGCAGTACTTC. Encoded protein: CASSQILGTGIYEQYF.

The CDR3 DNA reads as TGTGCCAGCAGCTTTAGACTAGCAATAAACACCGGGGAGCTGTTTTTT. This sequence encodes CASSFRLAINTGELFF. The rearrangement uses TRBV7-2 and TRBJ2-2; 7 positions agree with TRBD2. With 3 bases clipped from V and 2 bases from J, the junction kept 6 bases outside the gene matches. From germline, CDR1 is SGHTA and CDR2 FQGNSA. This CDR3 has 16 residues.

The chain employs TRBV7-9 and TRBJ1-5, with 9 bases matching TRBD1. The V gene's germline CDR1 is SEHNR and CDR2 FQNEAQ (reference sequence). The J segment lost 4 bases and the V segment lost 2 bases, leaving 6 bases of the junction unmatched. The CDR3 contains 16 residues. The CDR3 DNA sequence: TGTGCCAGCAGCTTAACCGGGACAGGGAAGAATCAGCCCCAGCATTTT. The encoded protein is CASSLTGTGKNQPQHF.